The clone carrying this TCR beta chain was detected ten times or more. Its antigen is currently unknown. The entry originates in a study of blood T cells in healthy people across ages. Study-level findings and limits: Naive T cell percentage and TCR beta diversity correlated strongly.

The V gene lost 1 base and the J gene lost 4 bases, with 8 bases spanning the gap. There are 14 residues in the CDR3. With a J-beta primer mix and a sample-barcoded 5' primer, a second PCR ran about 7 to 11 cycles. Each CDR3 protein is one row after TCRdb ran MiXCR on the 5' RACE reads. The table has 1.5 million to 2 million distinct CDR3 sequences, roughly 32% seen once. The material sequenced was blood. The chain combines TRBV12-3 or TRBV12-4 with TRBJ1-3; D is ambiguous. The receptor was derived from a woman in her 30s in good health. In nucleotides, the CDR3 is TGTGCCAGCAGTTTAGTGGCACAAGGAAACACCATATATTTT. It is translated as CASSLVAQGNTIYF.